Shown below are 2 T cell receptor beta chains from a single sample sequenced in a study of blood T cell repertoires in COVID-19. The protocol was immunoSEQ multiplex PCR, while the TCRdb copy is restricted to in-frame clones and leaves out a portion. The data show 200,000 to 300,000 clones, approximately 86% seen once. Material for sequencing was peripheral blood. The source of these receptors is a man in his forties or fifties who had recovered from COVID-19.

This sequence joins TRBV15 and TRBJ2-7; a weak D match, TRBD2 (6 bases). The CDR3 totals 14 residues. CDR1 is LNHNV, CDR2 YYDKDF, per germline (reference sequence). Trimming stripped 6 bases from V and 5 bases from J, with 17 bases between. In nucleotides, the CDR3 is TGTGCCACCAGTCGCTCTAGCGTTCTCGACGAGCAGTACTTC. It is translated as CATSRSSVLDEQYF.

CDR3 bases: TGCGCCAGCAGCTACCCACAGGCCTACGAGCAGTACTTC. It specifies CASSYPQAYEQYF. The rearrangement uses TRBV5-1 and TRBJ2-7; D is possibly TRBD1 (5 bases). The V end lost 3 bases, the J end lost 2 bases, and 9 bases lay between the germline ends. This CDR3 contains 13 residues. CDR1 and CDR2 (germline): SGHRS, YFSETQ. Drawing the rest from reference TRBV5-1 and TRBJ2-7, the complete variable domain is KAGVTQTPRYLIKTRGQQVTLSCSPISGHRSVSWYQQTPGQGLQFLFEYFSETQRNKGNFPGRFSGRQFSNSRSEMNVSTLELGDSALYLCASSYPQAYEQYFGPGTRLTVT.